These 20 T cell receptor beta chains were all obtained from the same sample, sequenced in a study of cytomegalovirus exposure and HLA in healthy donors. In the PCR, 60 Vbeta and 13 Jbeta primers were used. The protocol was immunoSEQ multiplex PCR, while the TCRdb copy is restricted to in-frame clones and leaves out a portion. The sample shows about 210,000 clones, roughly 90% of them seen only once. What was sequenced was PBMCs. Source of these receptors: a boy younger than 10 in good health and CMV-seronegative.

The CDR3 sequence is CASSLYGVDGYTF. The CDR3 nucleotides are TGTGCCAGCAGCTTATATGGAGTTGATGGCTACACCTTC. This chain joins TRBV11-2 and TRBJ1-2; no firm D call. The CDR3 spans 13 residues. The ends were cut back, 2 bases at V and 6 bases at J, with 10 bases in the middle. From germline, CDR1 is SGHAT and CDR2 FQNNGV.

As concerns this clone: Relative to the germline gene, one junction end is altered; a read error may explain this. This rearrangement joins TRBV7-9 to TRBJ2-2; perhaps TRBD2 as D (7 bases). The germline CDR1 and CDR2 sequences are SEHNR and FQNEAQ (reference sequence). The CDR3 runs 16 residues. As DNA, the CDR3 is TGTTCCAGCAGCTCACCGGGGGGCGGCAACACCGGGGAGCTGTTTTTT. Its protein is CSSSSPGGGNTGELFF.

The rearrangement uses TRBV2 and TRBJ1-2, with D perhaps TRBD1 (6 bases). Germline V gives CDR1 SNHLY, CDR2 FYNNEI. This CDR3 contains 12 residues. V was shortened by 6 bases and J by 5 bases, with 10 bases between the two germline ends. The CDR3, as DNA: TGTGCCAGCAGACCCCAGGGGTATGGCTACACCTTC. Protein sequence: CASRPQGYGYTF.

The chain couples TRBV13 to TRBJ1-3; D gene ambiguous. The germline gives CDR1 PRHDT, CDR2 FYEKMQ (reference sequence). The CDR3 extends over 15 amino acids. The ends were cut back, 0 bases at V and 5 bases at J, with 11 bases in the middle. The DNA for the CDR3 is TGTGCCAGCAGCTTAGGCCTCGGTTCGAGAAACACCATATATTTT. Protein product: CASSLGLGSRNTIYF.

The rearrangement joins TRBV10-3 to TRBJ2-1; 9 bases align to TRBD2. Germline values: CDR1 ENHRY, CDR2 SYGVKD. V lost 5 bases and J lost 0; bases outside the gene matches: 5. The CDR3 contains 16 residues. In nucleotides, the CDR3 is TGTGCCATCAGTCCTAGCGGGGAGAGCTCCTACAATGAGCAGTTCTTC. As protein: CAISPSGESSYNEQFF.

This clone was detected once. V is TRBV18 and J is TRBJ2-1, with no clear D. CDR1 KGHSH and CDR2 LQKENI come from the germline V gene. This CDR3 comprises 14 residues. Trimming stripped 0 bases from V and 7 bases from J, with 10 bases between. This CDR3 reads CASSPPVRGNEQFF. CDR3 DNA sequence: TGTGCCAGCTCACCACCGGTACGAGGAAATGAGCAGTTCTTC.

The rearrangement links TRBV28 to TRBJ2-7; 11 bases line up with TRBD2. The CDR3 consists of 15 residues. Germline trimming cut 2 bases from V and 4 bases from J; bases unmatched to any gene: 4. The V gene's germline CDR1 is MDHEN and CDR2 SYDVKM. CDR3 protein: CASSLSLAGGYEQYF. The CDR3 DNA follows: TGTGCCAGCAGTTTAAGCCTAGCGGGGGGTTACGAGCAGTACTTC.

CDR3 in DNA: TGTGCCAGCAGCTCTGGACAGGCCGGTGGGCTGTTTTTT. It is translated as CASSSGQAGGLFF. The V gene is TRBV13, the J gene TRBJ1-4; 7 bases match TRBD1. Germline V lookup: CDR1 PRHDT, CDR2 FYEKMQ (reference sequence). The V gene end was trimmed by 4 bases and the J gene end by 14 bases; junction bases not matched to a gene: 10. The CDR3 contains 13 residues. The entire variable domain, with the rest obtained from reference TRBV13 and TRBJ1-4, is as follows: AAGVIQSPRHLIKEKRETATLKCYPIPRHDTVYWYQQGPGQDPQFLISFYEKMQSDKGSIPDRFSAQQFSDYHSELNMSSLELGDSALYFCASSSGQAGGLFFGSGTQLSVL.

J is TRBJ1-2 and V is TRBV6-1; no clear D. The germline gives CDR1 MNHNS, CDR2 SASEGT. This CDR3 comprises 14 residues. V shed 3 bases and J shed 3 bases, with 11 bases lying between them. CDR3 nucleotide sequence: TGTGCCAGCAGTGATGGAGTATCGTACTATGGCTACACCTTC. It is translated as CASSDGVSYYGYTF.

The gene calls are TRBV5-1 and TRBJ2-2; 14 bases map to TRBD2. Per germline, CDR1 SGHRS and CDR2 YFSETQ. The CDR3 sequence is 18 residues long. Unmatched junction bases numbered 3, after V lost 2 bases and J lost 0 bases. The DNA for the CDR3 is TGCGCCAGCAGCTTCACGGGACTAGCGGGAGCGAACACCGGGGAGCTGTTTTTT. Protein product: CASSFTGLAGANTGELFF.

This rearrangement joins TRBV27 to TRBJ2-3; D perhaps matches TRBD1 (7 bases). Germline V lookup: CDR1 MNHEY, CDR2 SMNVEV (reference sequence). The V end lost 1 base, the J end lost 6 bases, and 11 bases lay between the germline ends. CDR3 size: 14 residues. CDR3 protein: CASSLLQGRDTQYF. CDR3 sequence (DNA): TGTGCCAGCAGTTTATTACAGGGGAGGGATACGCAGTATTTT.

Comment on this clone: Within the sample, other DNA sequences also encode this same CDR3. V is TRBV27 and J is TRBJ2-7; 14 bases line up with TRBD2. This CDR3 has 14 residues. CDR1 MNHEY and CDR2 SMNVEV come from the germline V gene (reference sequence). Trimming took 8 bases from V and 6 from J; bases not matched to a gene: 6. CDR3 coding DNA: TGTGCCAGCGCCCCGGGACTAGCGGGGGTCGAGCAGTACTTC. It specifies CASAPGLAGVEQYF.

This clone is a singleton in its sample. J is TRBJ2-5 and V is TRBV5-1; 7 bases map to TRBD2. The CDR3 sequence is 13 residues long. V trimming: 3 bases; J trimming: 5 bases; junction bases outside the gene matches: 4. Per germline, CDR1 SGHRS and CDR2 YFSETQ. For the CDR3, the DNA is TGCGCCAGCAGCTGGGCGGGGGAGGAGACCCAGTACTTC. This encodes CASSWAGEETQYF.

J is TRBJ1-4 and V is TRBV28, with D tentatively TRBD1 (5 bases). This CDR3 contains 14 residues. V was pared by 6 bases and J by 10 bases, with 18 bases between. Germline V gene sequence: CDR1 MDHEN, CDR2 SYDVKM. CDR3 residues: CASSLDSVVGKLFF. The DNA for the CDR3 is TGTGCCAGCAGCCTTGACAGCGTCGTCGGAAAACTGTTTTTT.

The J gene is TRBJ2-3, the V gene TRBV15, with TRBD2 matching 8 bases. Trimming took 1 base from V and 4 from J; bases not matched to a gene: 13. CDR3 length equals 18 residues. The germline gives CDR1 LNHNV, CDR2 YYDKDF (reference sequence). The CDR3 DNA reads TGTGCCACCAGCAGAGGTGGTGCCGGGGGGGTGGGGCCAGATACGCAGTATTTT. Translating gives CATSRGGAGGVGPDTQYF.

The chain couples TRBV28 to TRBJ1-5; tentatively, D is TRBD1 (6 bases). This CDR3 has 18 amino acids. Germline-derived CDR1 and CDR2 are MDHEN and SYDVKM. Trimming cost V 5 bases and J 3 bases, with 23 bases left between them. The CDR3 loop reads CASSTSGAPYLFNQPQHF. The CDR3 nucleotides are TGTGCCAGCAGTACCTCAGGGGCCCCTTACCTATTCAATCAGCCCCAGCATTTT. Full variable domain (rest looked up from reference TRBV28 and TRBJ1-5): DVKVTQSSRYLVKRTGEKVFLECVQDMDHENMFWYRQDPGLGLRLIYFSYDVKMKEKGDIPEGYSVSREKKERFSLILESASTNQTSMYLCASSTSGAPYLFNQPQHFGDGTRLSIL.

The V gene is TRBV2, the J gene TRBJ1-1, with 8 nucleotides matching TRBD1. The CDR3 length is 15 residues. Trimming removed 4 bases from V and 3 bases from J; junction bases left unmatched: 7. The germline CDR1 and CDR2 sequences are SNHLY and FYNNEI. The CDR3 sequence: CASSGDRGRHTEAFF. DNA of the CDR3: TGTGCCAGCAGTGGTGACAGGGGAAGGCACACTGAAGCTTTCTTT.

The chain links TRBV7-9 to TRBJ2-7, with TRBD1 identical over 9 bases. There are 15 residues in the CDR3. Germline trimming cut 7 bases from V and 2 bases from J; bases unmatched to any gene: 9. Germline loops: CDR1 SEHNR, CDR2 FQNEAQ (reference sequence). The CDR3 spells CASMRRQGGTYEQYF. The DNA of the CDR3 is TGTGCCAGCATGCGAAGACAGGGGGGCACCTACGAGCAGTACTTC. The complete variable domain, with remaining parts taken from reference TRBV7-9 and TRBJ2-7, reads DTGVSQNPRHKITKRGQNVTFRCDPISEHNRLYWYRQTLGQGPEFLTYFQNEAQLEKSRLLSDRFSAERPKGSFSTLEIQRTEQGDSAMYLCASMRRQGGTYEQYFGPGTRLTVT.

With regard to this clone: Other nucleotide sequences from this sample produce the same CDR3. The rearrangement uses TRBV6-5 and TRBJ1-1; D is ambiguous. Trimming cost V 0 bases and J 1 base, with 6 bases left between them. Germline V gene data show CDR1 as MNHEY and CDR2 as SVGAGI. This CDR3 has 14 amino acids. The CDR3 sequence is CASSYSGENTEAFF. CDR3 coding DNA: TGTGCCAGCAGTTACTCCGGGGAGAACACTGAAGCTTTCTTT.

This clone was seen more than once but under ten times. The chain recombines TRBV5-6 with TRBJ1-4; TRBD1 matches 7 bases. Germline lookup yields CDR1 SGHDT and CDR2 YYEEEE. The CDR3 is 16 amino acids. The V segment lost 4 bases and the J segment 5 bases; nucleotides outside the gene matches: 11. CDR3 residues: CASSGPSTGVNEKLFF. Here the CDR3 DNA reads TGTGCCAGCAGCGGCCCCTCAACAGGGGTCAATGAAAAACTGTTTTTT.